The 10 T cell receptor beta chains below all came from one sample that was sequenced in a study of blood T cell repertoires in COVID-19. Measured with immunoSEQ multiplex PCR; TCRdb has only the in-frame clones, and not every one. The data show about 200,000 clones, with around 90% seen just once and around 8.9% held by the top ten. What was sequenced was PBMCs or T cells enriched from blood (not recorded which). Receptor source: a woman aged 18 to 35 who had recovered from COVID-19.

This chain links TRBV10-2 with TRBJ1-1; 10 bases line up with TRBD1. The ends lost 6 bases at V and 6 bases at J; junction bases unmatched: 4. The germline CDR1 and CDR2 sequences are WSHSY and SAAADI. The CDR3 extends over 13 amino acids. The CDR3 bases are TGCGCCAGCAGCGATGGACAGGGGGCTGAAGCTTTCTTT. Its translation is CASSDGQGAEAFF.

Worth noting for this clone: Other nucleotide sequences from this sample produce the same CDR3. V gene TRBV5-6 combines with J gene TRBJ2-7; TRBD1 matches at 8 bases. The CDR3 has 13 amino acids. V trimming: 0 bases; J trimming: 4 bases; junction bases outside the gene matches: 0. Germline V lookup: CDR1 SGHDT, CDR2 YYEEEE. CDR3 sequence: CASSLDRGYEQYF. For the CDR3, the DNA is TGTGCCAGCAGCTTGGACAGGGGGTACGAGCAGTACTTC. Full variable domain (remainder filled in from reference TRBV5-6 and TRBJ2-7): DAGVTQSPTHLIKTRGQQVTLRCSPKSGHDTVSWYQQALGQGPQFIFQYYEEEERQRGNFPDRFSGHQFPNYSSELNVNALLLGDSALYLCASSLDRGYEQYFGPGTRLTVT.

V is TRBV25-1 and J is TRBJ1-6; D is uncertain. In germline, CDR1 is MGHDK, CDR2 SYGVNS. V lost 6 bases, J lost 9 bases, and 15 bases lay in between. The CDR3 is made up of 14 amino acids. CDR3 nucleotides: TGTGCCAGCAGCGCACAGACTATAGGTTCACCCCTCCACTTT. Translation: CASSAQTIGSPLHF.

The chain uses TRBV9 and TRBJ2-1; 10 bases line up with TRBD2. CDR1 is SGDLS, CDR2 YYNGEE, per germline. V shed 3 bases and J 3 bases; nucleotides not matched to a gene: 3. The CDR3 runs 15 residues. The DNA for the CDR3 is TGTGCCAGCAGCGGTACTAGCGGGATCTACAATGAGCAGTTCTTC. Translation gives CASSGTSGIYNEQFF. Combining the CDR3 with reference TRBV9 and TRBJ2-1 gives the whole variable domain DSGVTQTPKHLITATGQRVTLRCSPRSGDLSVYWYQQSLDQGLQFLIQYYNGEERAKGNILERFSAQQFPDLHSELNLSSLELGDSALYFCASSGTSGIYNEQFFGPGTRLTVL.

The chain recombines TRBV28 with TRBJ2-7; TRBD1 matches 9 bases. V lost 5 bases, J lost 2 bases, and 10 bases stayed unmatched. Germline CDR1 MDHEN, CDR2 SYDVKM. The CDR3 extends over 16 amino acids. The DNA for the CDR3 is TGTGCCAGCAGTCCCTGGGGACAGGGTAGCCCCTACGAGCAGTACTTC. Its protein product is CASSPWGQGSPYEQYF. The entire variable domain, with the rest obtained from reference TRBV28 and TRBJ2-7, is as follows: DVKVTQSSRYLVKRTGEKVFLECVQDMDHENMFWYRQDPGLGLRLIYFSYDVKMKEKGDIPEGYSVSREKKERFSLILESASTNQTSMYLCASSPWGQGSPYEQYFGPGTRLTVT.

This clone was found a few times. The chain combines TRBV5-1 with TRBJ1-2; D call uncertain. The germline CDR1 and CDR2 sequences are SGHRS and YFSETQ. V lost 6 bases to trimming and J lost 0 bases, with 12 bases between them. This CDR3 is 14 amino acids long. DNA of the CDR3: TGCGCCAGCAACCCACAGCCCACTAACTATGGCTACACCTTC. It codes for CASNPQPTNYGYTF.

This chain links TRBV5-5 with TRBJ2-1; D perhaps matches TRBD2 (5 bases). This CDR3 has 16 amino acids. Germline CDR1 reads SGHKS; CDR2 reads YYEKEE (reference sequence). V dropped 0 bases and J dropped 9 bases, with 19 bases sitting between them. The CDR3 nucleotides read TGTGCCAGCAGCTTGGGAGGGCGATCACCCGATACTGAGCAGTTCTTC. It encodes CASSLGGRSPDTEQFF.

This chain connects TRBV7-6 to TRBJ1-5, with a tentative D call TRBD1 (5 bases). The V gene's germline CDR1 is SGHVS and CDR2 FNYEAQ. The CDR3 runs to 16 residues. Trimming pared 2 bases from V and 2 bases from J, leaving 13 bases between. CDR3 sequence: CASSLHAGDGNQPQHF. In DNA, the CDR3 is TGTGCCAGCAGCTTACATGCGGGGGATGGCAATCAGCCCCAGCATTTT.

The rearrangement joins TRBV5-5 to TRBJ1-4, with 7 positions matching TRBD1. J gave up 14 bases and V 0 bases, and 13 bases lay outside the gene matches. The CDR3 loop spans 15 amino acids. In germline, CDR1 is SGHKS, CDR2 YYEKEE (reference sequence). For the CDR3, the DNA is TGTGCCAGCAGCTTGGAGGGGGCCGGCTCACTTGGGCTGTTTTTT. Amino acid sequence: CASSLEGAGSLGLFF.

This clone was observed a single time. The V call is TRBV5-1, the J call TRBJ1-6; 7 bases map to TRBD1. Germline V gene data show CDR1 as SGHRS and CDR2 as YFSETQ. The CDR3 totals 16 residues. Trimming removed 3 bases from V and 7 bases from J; junction bases left unmatched: 10. CDR3 sequence: CASSSTGQRPNSPLHF. In nucleotides, the CDR3 is TGCGCCAGCAGCTCGACGGGACAGCGACCGAATTCACCCCTCCACTTT. The entire variable domain, with the rest obtained from reference TRBV5-1 and TRBJ1-6, is as follows: KAGVTQTPRYLIKTRGQQVTLSCSPISGHRSVSWYQQTPGQGLQFLFEYFSETQRNKGNFPGRFSGRQFSNSRSEMNVSTLELGDSALYLCASSSTGQRPNSPLHFGNGTRLTVT.